This T cell receptor beta chain was observed in a study of T-cell reconstitution after alpha-beta-depleted transplantation in children. A library of TCRbeta sequences, prepared with unique molecular identifiers, was generated. TCRdb re-analysed the PCR reads in MiXCR, keeping a single row per CDR3 protein. The sample records hundreds of thousands of distinct CDR3 sequences, approximately 14% being singletons. This CDR3 is built from 14 residues. V was shortened by 5 bases and J by 11 bases, with 22 bases between the two germline ends. The germline V gene has CDR1 SGHRS and CDR2 YFSETQ. The material was PBMCs, obtained before TCRalphabeta/CD19-depleted stem cell transplant. This receptor was obtained from a girl aged 2 to 10 with congenital amegakaryocytic thrombocytopenia, due to receive a stem cell transplant. The rearrangement uses TRBV5-1 and TRBJ1-2, with no clear D. The CDR3 protein is CASRDPDSGGRYTF. DNA of the CDR3: TGCGCCAGCAGGGACCCCGACTCCGGCGGCCGATACACCTTC.